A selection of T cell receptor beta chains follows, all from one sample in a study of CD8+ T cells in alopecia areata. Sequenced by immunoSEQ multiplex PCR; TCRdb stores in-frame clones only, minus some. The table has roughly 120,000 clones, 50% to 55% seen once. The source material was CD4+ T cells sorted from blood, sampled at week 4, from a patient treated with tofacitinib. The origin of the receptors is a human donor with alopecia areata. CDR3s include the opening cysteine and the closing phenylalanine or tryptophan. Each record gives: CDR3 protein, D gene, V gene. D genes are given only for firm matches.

CDR3aa: CASSLESNSYEQYF; d_gene: .; v_gene: TRBV11-2
CDR3aa: CASSQSGLAGGTGELFF; d_gene: TRBD2; v_gene: TRBV7-8
CDR3aa: CASTRTGVGQPQHF; d_gene: TRBD1; v_gene: TRBV2
CDR3aa: CASSLYVSETQYF; d_gene: .; v_gene: TRBV5-4
CDR3aa: CASSSGEEKLFF; d_gene: .; v_gene: TRBV9
CDR3aa: CAIRGTLSYEQYF; d_gene: .; v_gene: TRBV10-3
CDR3aa: CASSESGTGVDTQYF; d_gene: TRBD1; v_gene: TRBV25-1
CDR3aa: CASSSGETQYF; d_gene: .; v_gene: TRBV7-3
CDR3aa: CASSLTGNEQFF; d_gene: .; v_gene: TRBV5-1
CDR3aa: CAWDRARLRTEAFF; d_gene: TRBD1; v_gene: TRBV10-3
CDR3aa: CASSQITGELFF; d_gene: .; v_gene: TRBV4-1
CDR3aa: CASSPTATDTQYF; d_gene: .; v_gene: TRBV7-2
CDR3aa: CASSPGLAGKDEQFF; d_gene: TRBD2; v_gene: TRBV18
CDR3aa: CASSRTANTGELFF; d_gene: .; v_gene: TRBV7-3
CDR3aa: CASSVEEGRGAFF; d_gene: .; v_gene: TRBV5-4
CDR3aa: CASSLQDRDRQPQHF; d_gene: TRBD1; v_gene: TRBV4-1
CDR3aa: CASSPLGQGAAWGYTF; d_gene: TRBD1; v_gene: TRBV4-2
CDR3aa: CASSQGSFYEQYF; d_gene: .; v_gene: TRBV5-1
CDR3aa: CASSLGTGITEQYF; d_gene: TRBD1; v_gene: TRBV7-9
CDR3aa: CAWSGVKAVLSTDTQYF; d_gene: .; v_gene: TRBV30
CDR3aa: CASSDRDRVDGYTF; d_gene: TRBD1; v_gene: TRBV25-1
CDR3aa: CAWSPDRSYGYTF; d_gene: .; v_gene: TRBV30
CDR3aa: CASSVGLRSGGSMETQYF; d_gene: TRBD1; v_gene: TRBV9
CDR3aa: CASSSASALNTGELFF; d_gene: .; v_gene: TRBV7-2
CDR3aa: CASSIPRGSETQYF; d_gene: .; v_gene: TRBV7-9
CDR3aa: CASSQLAGGPHEQFF; d_gene: TRBD2; v_gene: TRBV6-1
CDR3aa: CASSLTPQDSPLHF; d_gene: .; v_gene: TRBV7-2
CDR3aa: CSVGHMNTEAFF; d_gene: .; v_gene: TRBV29-1
CDR3aa: CAWSITSGRSTQYF; d_gene: TRBD2; v_gene: TRBV30
CDR3aa: CASSSQAGWLETQYF; d_gene: .; v_gene: TRBV6-5
CDR3aa: CSVVGFNQPQHF; d_gene: .; v_gene: TRBV29-1
CDR3aa: CASSPGNGYTF; d_gene: .; v_gene: TRBV19
CDR3aa: CASSYPPSYEQYF; d_gene: .; v_gene: TRBV6-5
CDR3aa: CAWSGLAGDEQYF; d_gene: TRBD2; v_gene: TRBV30
CDR3aa: CAWSFTENTEAFF; d_gene: .; v_gene: TRBV30
CDR3aa: CASSPETSGGGMGSYEQYF; d_gene: TRBD2; v_gene: TRBV18
CDR3aa: CAWSLPGPKSAFF; d_gene: .; v_gene: TRBV30
CDR3aa: CASTKTGRGTEAFF; d_gene: TRBD1; v_gene: TRBV6-5
CDR3aa: CAFGLDGLRAGELFF; d_gene: .; v_gene: TRBV30
CDR3aa: CASSILDMNTEAFF; d_gene: .; v_gene: TRBV19
CDR3aa: CATLTNLGDEQYF; d_gene: .; v_gene: TRBV6-5
CDR3aa: CASSKGHNQPQHF; d_gene: .; v_gene: TRBV19
CDR3aa: CASSLRRAPPDTQYF; d_gene: .; v_gene: TRBV27
CDR3aa: CASSQGRASGSGNEQFF; d_gene: TRBD2; v_gene: TRBV4-1
CDR3aa: CASSLVPETEAFF; d_gene: .; v_gene: TRBV7-2
CDR3aa: CASSLGQSNTGELFF; d_gene: .; v_gene: TRBV5-1
CDR3aa: CSVEAWTGLTDTQYF; d_gene: TRBD1; v_gene: TRBV29-1
CDR3aa: CASTGYPSSNQPQHF; d_gene: .; v_gene: TRBV6-5
CDR3aa: CASSLAPPMNTEAFF; d_gene: .; v_gene: TRBV5-1
CDR3aa: CASSSRQVNEQFF; d_gene: .; v_gene: TRBV19
CDR3aa: CASSYSGGNYNEQFF; d_gene: TRBD1; v_gene: TRBV6-5
CDR3aa: CASSLAPRGLVETQYF; d_gene: .; v_gene: TRBV7-2
CDR3aa: CASRTGSLNTEAFF; d_gene: TRBD1; v_gene: TRBV6-5
CDR3aa: CASSGTGLAGGPRSF; d_gene: TRBD2; v_gene: TRBV9
CDR3aa: CAWSRSNQPQHF; d_gene: .; v_gene: TRBV30
CDR3aa: CASSELGGQETQYF; d_gene: .; v_gene: TRBV6-1
CDR3aa: CASSQPGTSGRSNSYNEQFF; d_gene: TRBD2; v_gene: TRBV2